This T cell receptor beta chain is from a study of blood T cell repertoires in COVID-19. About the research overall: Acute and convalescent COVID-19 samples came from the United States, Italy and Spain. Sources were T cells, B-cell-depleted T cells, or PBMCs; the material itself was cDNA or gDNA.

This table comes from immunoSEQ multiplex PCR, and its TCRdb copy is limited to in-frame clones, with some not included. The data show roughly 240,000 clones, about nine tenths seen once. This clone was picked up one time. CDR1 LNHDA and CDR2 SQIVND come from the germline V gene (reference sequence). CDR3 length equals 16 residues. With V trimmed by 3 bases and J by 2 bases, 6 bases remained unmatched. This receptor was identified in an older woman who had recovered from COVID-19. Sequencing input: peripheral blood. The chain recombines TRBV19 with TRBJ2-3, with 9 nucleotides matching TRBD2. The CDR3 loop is CASSIFAGGYTDTQYF. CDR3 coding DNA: TGTGCCAGTAGTATTTTCGCGGGGGGGTACACAGATACGCAGTATTTT.